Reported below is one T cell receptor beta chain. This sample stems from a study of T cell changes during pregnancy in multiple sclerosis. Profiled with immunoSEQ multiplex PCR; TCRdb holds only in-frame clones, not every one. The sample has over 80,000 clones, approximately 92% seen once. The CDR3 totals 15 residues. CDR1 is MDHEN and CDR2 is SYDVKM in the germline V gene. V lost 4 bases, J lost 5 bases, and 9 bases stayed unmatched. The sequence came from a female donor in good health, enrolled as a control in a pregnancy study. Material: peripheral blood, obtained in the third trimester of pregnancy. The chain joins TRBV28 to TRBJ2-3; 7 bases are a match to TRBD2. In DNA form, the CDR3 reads TGTGCCAGCAGTTCCGAAGGGCTAGCGGAAGATACGCAGTATTTT. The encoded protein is CASSSEGLAEDTQYF.